A single sample gave rise to the 20 T cell receptor beta chains below, sequenced in a study of PD-1 blockade in classical Hodgkin lymphoma. The table came from immunoSEQ multiplex PCR; TCRdb's copy has only in-frame clones and leaves some out. The table shows roughly 90,000 clones, with about four fifths occurring only once. Brentuximab vedotin exposure varied, and every patient relapsed after autologous stem cell transplantation. The sample was peripheral blood mononuclear cells (PBMCs), taken before the second cycle of nivolumab. The receptor set was obtained from a human donor with classical Hodgkin lymphoma.

The chain links TRBV4-3 to TRBJ2-1, with unresolved D. V was trimmed by 4 bases and J by 8 bases, leaving 15 bases between them. Germline loops: CDR1 LGHNA, CDR2 YSLEER. CDR3 length equals 14 residues. CDR3 region: CASSPGPRRDEQFF. The CDR3 DNA follows: TGCGCCAGCAGCCCCGGGCCCCGCCGCGATGAGCAGTTCTTC.

The J gene is TRBJ1-1, the V gene TRBV6-5, with no clear D. In germline, CDR1 is MNHEY, CDR2 SVGAGI. V shed 8 bases and J shed 8 bases, with 15 bases lying between them. CDR3 length: 12 amino acids. CDR3 residues: CASHTPRKEAFF. For the CDR3, the DNA is TGTGCCAGCCATACCCCCCGCAAGGAAGCTTTCTTT.

This sequence joins TRBV29-1 and TRBJ2-3, with D possibly TRBD2 on 5 matching bases. The CDR3 runs 17 residues. The V end lost 6 bases, the J end lost 0 bases, and 22 bases lay between the germline ends. CDR1 and CDR2 from the germline V gene are SQVTM and ANQGSEA. The CDR3 DNA sequence: TGCAGCGTGCGATCCCCCACCTTCGCGGGTAGCACAGATACGCAGTATTTT. This translates into CSVRSPTFAGSTDTQYF.

The chain links TRBV2 to TRBJ1-5; 10 bases fit TRBD1. The CDR3 is made up of 15 amino acids. The germline CDR1 and CDR2 sequences are SNHLY and FYNNEI. With V trimmed by 6 bases and J by 2 bases, 4 bases remained unmatched. CDR3 sequence: CASSETGGGNQPQHF. The CDR3, as DNA: TGTGCCAGCAGCGAGACAGGGGGCGGCAATCAGCCCCAGCATTTT.

The V call is TRBV19, the J call TRBJ2-7; 12 nucleotides align to TRBD2. With V trimmed by 5 bases and J by 4 bases, 9 bases remained unmatched. CDR1 is LNHDA and CDR2 is SQIVND in the germline V gene (reference sequence). CDR3 length: 16 amino acids. CDR3 sequence: CASSPLAGGVSYEQYF. The CDR3 DNA reads TGTGCCAGTAGTCCCCTAGCGGGAGGGGTGAGTTACGAGCAGTACTTC.

The gene calls are TRBV6-5 and TRBJ2-7; D not resolved. The germline CDR1 and CDR2 sequences are MNHEY and SVGAGI. The germline V and J ends were trimmed by 2 bases and 0 bases, with 8 bases remaining between them. CDR3 length: 14 residues. Written as DNA, the CDR3 is TGTGCCAGCAGTTACGACGCCAGCTCCTACGAGCAGTACTTC. It translates to CASSYDASSYEQYF.

The chain is built from TRBV2 and TRBJ2-7; no firm D call. CDR1 and CDR2 (germline): SNHLY, FYNNEI. With 3 bases removed from V and 0 bases from J, the gap between germline ends came to 9 bases. The CDR3 has 14 residues. The CDR3 loop is CASSDVRYSYEQYF. As DNA, the CDR3 is TGTGCCAGCAGTGATGTCAGATACTCCTACGAGCAGTACTTC.

This clone appeared a few times. The chain employs TRBV11-2 and TRBJ1-1; 8 positions agree with TRBD1. Germline V CDR1 and CDR2: SGHAT, FQNNGV. This CDR3 contains 14 residues. V shed 2 bases and J 4 bases; nucleotides not matched to a gene: 3. CDR3 region: CASSLRQGTTEAFF. The CDR3 DNA reads as TGTGCCAGCAGCTTAAGACAGGGGACCACTGAAGCTTTCTTT.

This sequence joins TRBV7-2 and TRBJ2-2; the D gene is possibly TRBD2 (5 bases). V was cut by 5 bases and J by 6 bases, with 16 bases left in between. This CDR3 region has 15 residues. Germline loops: CDR1 SGHTA, CDR2 FQGNSA. In DNA form, the CDR3 reads TGTGCCAGCAGCCTCACTAGTGGGGTCCCCGGGGAGCTGTTTTTT. This codes for CASSLTSGVPGELFF. The full variable domain, completed using reference TRBV7-2 and TRBJ2-2, is GAGVSQSPSNKVTEKGKDVELRCDPISGHTALYWYRQSLGQGLEFLIYFQGNSAPDKSGLPSDRFSAERTGGSVSTLTIQRTQQEDSAVYLCASSLTSGVPGELFFGEGSRLTVL.

This clone appeared a single time. The rearrangement joins TRBV10-3 to TRBJ2-7; 9 nucleotides match TRBD2. The CDR3 totals 15 residues. Trimming took 10 bases from V and 6 from J; bases not matched to a gene: 16. Germline CDR1 and CDR2: ENHRY and SYGVKD. The CDR3 coding sequence is TGTGCCACCCAGGCCCTAGCGGGGACCGGGGGCGAGCAGTACTTC. The encoded protein is CATQALAGTGGEQYF.

This clone has only a few counts. This rearrangement joins TRBV27 to TRBJ2-7; 7 positions match TRBD2. Looked up from germline, CDR1 is MNHEY and CDR2 is SMNVEV (reference sequence). With V trimmed by 6 bases and J by 2 bases, 10 bases remained unmatched. The CDR3 length is 15 residues. In DNA form, the CDR3 reads TGTGCCAGCAGCATCGACGGCGGGGGAACCTACGAGCAGTACTTC. It codes for CASSIDGGGTYEQYF.

The rearrangement joins TRBV15 to TRBJ2-5; D not resolved. Germline CDR1 LNHNV, CDR2 YYDKDF (reference sequence). V was clipped by 5 bases and J by 2 bases, with 15 bases between them. The length of the CDR3 is 15 residues. The CDR3 region has the DNA TGTGCCACCAGCCAGAGTGTGTCAGCGCAAGAGACCCAGTACTTC. It is translated as CATSQSVSAQETQYF. Supplemented by reference TRBV15 and TRBJ2-5, the full variable domain reads DAMVIQNPRYQVTQFGKPVTLSCSQTLNHNVMYWYQQKSSQAPKLLFHYYDKDFNNEADTPDNFQSRRPNTSFCFLDIRSPGLGDTAMYLCATSQSVSAQETQYFGPGTRLLVL.

The chain carries TRBV7-9 and TRBJ2-2; D may match TRBD1 or TRBD2 (5 bases each). V was clipped by 6 bases and J by 5 bases, with 22 bases between them. Germline lookup yields CDR1 SEHNR and CDR2 FQNEAQ (reference sequence). This CDR3 spans 17 amino acids. The CDR3 sequence: CASRDLGPGRRTGELFF. Written as DNA, the CDR3 is TGTGCCAGCAGGGACCTAGGGCCGGGGCGGAGGACCGGGGAGCTGTTTTTT.

The chain is built from TRBV5-1 and TRBJ2-5; 14 nucleotides align to TRBD2. CDR1 is SGHRS, CDR2 YFSETQ, per germline. CDR3 length equals 16 residues. V was clipped by 4 bases and J by 4 bases; unmatched bases: 6. The CDR3 loop is CASSIGLAGGLETQYF. CDR3 DNA sequence: TGCGCCAGCAGCATCGGACTAGCGGGAGGTTTAGAGACCCAGTACTTC.

The chain employs TRBV27 and TRBJ1-5, with 7 bases aligning to TRBD1. The ends lost 6 bases at V and 4 bases at J; junction bases unmatched: 3. Germline lookup yields CDR1 MNHEY and CDR2 SMNVEV (reference sequence). The CDR3 covers 13 residues. The CDR3 reads CASRLTGNQPQHF. The CDR3, as DNA: TGTGCCAGCAGGCTGACAGGGAATCAGCCCCAGCATTTT.

V is TRBV19 and J is TRBJ1-5; D is ambiguous. Trimming took 5 bases from V and 5 from J, leaving 10 bases between them. Germline V lookup: CDR1 LNHDA, CDR2 SQIVND (reference sequence). This CDR3 has 13 amino acids. CDR3 DNA: TGTGCCAGTAGTCCCGACGGTTATCAGCCCCAGCATTTT. Protein: CASSPDGYQPQHF.

V usage is TRBV7-3 and J usage is TRBJ1-1; 8 nucleotides match TRBD1. The junction had 7 bases not matched to a gene; V was cut back by 5 bases and J by 5 bases. CDR1 is SGHTA, CDR2 FQGTGA, per germline. This CDR3 has 14 residues. CDR3 coding DNA: TGTGCCAGCAGCAGAGCAGGGGGCAGGACTGAAGCTTTCTTT. It specifies CASSRAGGRTEAFF.

The V gene is TRBV6-1, the J gene TRBJ2-7, with no clear D. The CDR3 has 13 residues. V gave up 3 bases and J gave up 7 bases, with 13 bases separating them. Germline-derived CDR1 and CDR2 are MNHNS and SASEGT. The CDR3 reads CASSDPPLGEQYF. The CDR3 DNA is TGTGCCAGCAGTGATCCTCCCCTGGGAGAGCAGTACTTC.

This rearrangement joins TRBV5-1 to TRBJ1-1; weak D call: TRBD1 (6 bases). The ends were cut back, 4 bases at V and 2 bases at J, with 15 bases in the middle. Germline lookup yields CDR1 SGHRS and CDR2 YFSETQ. The CDR3 contains 15 residues. The CDR3 region has the DNA TGCGCCAGCAGCCTCGCCCTACAGGGAAACACTGAAGCTTTCTTT. Translation: CASSLALQGNTEAFF.

With regard to this clone: A far larger clone is one base from this, pointing to a likely read error. The chain has TRBV5-1 and TRBJ2-6, with D uncertain. This CDR3 has 15 amino acids. V was pared by 2 bases and J by 0 bases, with 6 bases between. Germline CDR1 reads SGHRS; CDR2 reads YFSETQ. CDR3: CASSFGSSGANVLTF. The CDR3 nucleotides are TGCGCCAGCAGCTTCGGTAGCTCTGGGGCCAACGTCCTGACTTTC. Supplemented by reference TRBV5-1 and TRBJ2-6, the full variable domain reads KAGVTQTPRYLIKTRGQQVTLSCSPISGHRSVSWYQQTPGQGLQFLFEYFSETQRNKGNFPGRFSGRQFSNSRSEMNVSTLELGDSALYLCASSFGSSGANVLTFGAGSRLTVL.